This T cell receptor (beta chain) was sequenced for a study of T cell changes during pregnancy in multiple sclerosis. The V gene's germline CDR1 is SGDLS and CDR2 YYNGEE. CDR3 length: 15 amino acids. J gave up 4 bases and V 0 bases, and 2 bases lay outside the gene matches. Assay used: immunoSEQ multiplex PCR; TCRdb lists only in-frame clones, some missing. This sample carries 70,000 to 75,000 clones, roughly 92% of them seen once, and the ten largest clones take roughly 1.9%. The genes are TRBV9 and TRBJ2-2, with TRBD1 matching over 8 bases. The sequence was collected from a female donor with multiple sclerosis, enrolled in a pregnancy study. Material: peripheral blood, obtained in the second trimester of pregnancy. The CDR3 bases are TGTGCCAGCAGCGTAGGGACAGGGAGCACCGGGGAGCTGTTTTTT. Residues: CASSVGTGSTGELFF. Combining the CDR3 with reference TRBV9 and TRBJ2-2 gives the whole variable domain DSGVTQTPKHLITATGQRVTLRCSPRSGDLSVYWYQQSLDQGLQFLIQYYNGEERAKGNILERFSAQQFPDLHSELNLSSLELGDSALYFCASSVGTGSTGELFFGEGSRLTVL.